The present T cell receptor (beta chain) was sequenced within a study of T cells expressing NK-cell markers. Study-wide context: Sequencing of TCR beta repertoires drew on sorted CD3+CD56+NKG2C+, CD3+CD56+NKG2C- and CD3+CD56-NKG2C+ T cells.

This CDR3 has 15 residues. TCRdb reprocessed the 5' RACE reads and keeps a single row for each CDR3 protein, giving no DNA. This sample lists approximately 380,000 distinct CDR3 sequences; its ten largest clones have under 6.5%. The rearrangement uses TRBV12-3 or TRBV12-4 and TRBJ1-1; lacking DNA, the TRBD1 call made by TCRdb goes unchecked. The receptor comes from a man aged 18-69 years in good health. Sequencing was performed on blood T cells: a sorted CD56 or NKG2C T cell subset, CD4+ or CD8+ T cells, or bulk PBMC T cells (not recorded which). CDR3: CASSPKTGGDGEAFF.